One sample yielded the 9 T cell receptor beta chains listed below, sequenced in a study of cytomegalovirus exposure and HLA in healthy donors (TCRdb year 2017). The library was obtained by the immunoSEQ multiplex PCR assay. For the multiplex PCR, a mixture combining 60 forward primers for TCR Vbeta segments and 13 reverse primers for TCR Jbeta segments was used. This immuneACCESS table, as held by TCRdb, lists in-frame sequences with V and J called but not all clones. Of the missing ones, under half trace to an unresolved V gene in checked studies; the others have no known cause. Present in this sample are some 180,000 clones, about 88% of which were seen just once. The ten top clones hold over 0.2% of the sample. Sequenced sample: PBMCs. All receptors derive from a girl younger than two in good health and CMV-seronegative.

This rearrangement joins TRBV7-9 to TRBJ2-7, with 12 bases that match TRBD2. The CDR3 sequence is 18 residues long. V lost 0 bases to trimming and J lost 3 bases; unmatched junction nucleotides: 9. The germline V gene has CDR1 SEHNR and CDR2 FQNEAQ (reference sequence). CDR3 residues: CASSLARGLAGNLYEQYF. The DNA of the CDR3 is TGTGCCAGCAGCTTAGCGCGAGGACTAGCGGGAAACCTCTACGAGCAGTACTTC.

The rearrangement links TRBV7-2 to TRBJ2-5; 8 nucleotides match TRBD2. Germline V gene data show CDR1 as SGHTA and CDR2 as FQGNSA. V lost 1 base and J lost 6; bases outside the gene matches: 7. The CDR3 covers 15 residues. The CDR3 DNA sequence: TGTGCCAGCAGCTTAGACTCAAGCGGGGGAAAGACCCAGTACTTC. It yields the protein CASSLDSSGGKTQYF.

The chain combines TRBV11-2 with TRBJ2-4; 9 bases are a match to TRBD1. The V gene end was trimmed by 6 bases and the J gene end by 8 bases; junction bases not matched to a gene: 11. The CDR3 length is 15 residues. The V gene's germline CDR1 is SGHAT and CDR2 FQNNGV. CDR3 sequence: CASSPLGTGKDIQYF. In DNA form, the CDR3 reads TGTGCCAGCAGTCCCCTCGGGACAGGGAAAGACATTCAGTACTTC.

The rearrangement links TRBV5-6 to TRBJ1-2, with 11 bases identical to TRBD1. Germline trimming cut 4 bases from V and 1 base from J; bases unmatched to any gene: 6. The CDR3 is 16 amino acids. Germline-derived CDR1 and CDR2 are SGHDT and YYEEEE. The CDR3 protein is CASSTGTGGLNYGYTF. CDR3 DNA: TGTGCCAGCAGCACCGGGACAGGGGGTCTTAACTATGGCTACACCTTC.

The rearrangement joins TRBV29-1 to TRBJ1-1; D is undetermined. The CDR3 is made up of 13 amino acids. Per the germline V gene, CDR1 is SQVTM and CDR2 is ANQGSEA. The V end was cut by 5 bases, the J end by 2 bases, with 12 bases between. The CDR3 reads CSVQLILNTEAFF. The CDR3 coding sequence is TGCAGCGTTCAATTAATACTAAACACTGAAGCTTTCTTT.

CDR3 nucleotides: TGCGCCAGCAGCCAAGATTTCGGGACAGTAACGAGGGCTTTCTTT. It encodes CASSQDFGTVTRAFF. This chain links TRBV4-3 with TRBJ1-1; 7 bases fit TRBD1. Germline CDR1 LGHNA, CDR2 YSLEER. The junction had 12 bases not matched to a gene; V was cut back by 0 bases and J by 11 bases. The CDR3 is 15 residues long.

This clone was seen only once. The chain joins TRBV7-8 to TRBJ2-1, with 7 bases identical to TRBD2. V lost 5 bases and J lost 9; bases outside the gene matches: 13. The CDR3 totals 15 residues. Germline CDR1 SGHVS, CDR2 FQNEAQ. CDR3 DNA: TGTGCCAGCAGCCGAGTAGCGGGTCTGAGTAGTGAGCAGTTCTTC. Translated, it gives CASSRVAGLSSEQFF.

The V and J genes are TRBV5-1 and TRBJ2-7; 8 bases fit TRBD1. The CDR3 length is 15 residues. V was clipped by 3 bases and J by 5 bases; unmatched bases: 10. Germline values: CDR1 SGHRS, CDR2 YFSETQ. Here the CDR3 reads CASSWMQGAVNEQYF. The DNA of the CDR3 is TGCGCCAGCAGCTGGATGCAGGGGGCGGTCAACGAGCAGTACTTC.

The chain links TRBV13 to TRBJ1-4; 9 positions match TRBD1. Trimming at V came to 5 bases and at J to 6 bases, leaving 4 bases not matched to a gene. The CDR3 spans 14 residues. Per the germline V gene, CDR1 is PRHDT and CDR2 is FYEKMQ (reference sequence). DNA of the CDR3: TGTGCCAGCAGCCTCAGGACAGGGGATGAAAAACTGTTTTTT. It yields the protein CASSLRTGDEKLFF.